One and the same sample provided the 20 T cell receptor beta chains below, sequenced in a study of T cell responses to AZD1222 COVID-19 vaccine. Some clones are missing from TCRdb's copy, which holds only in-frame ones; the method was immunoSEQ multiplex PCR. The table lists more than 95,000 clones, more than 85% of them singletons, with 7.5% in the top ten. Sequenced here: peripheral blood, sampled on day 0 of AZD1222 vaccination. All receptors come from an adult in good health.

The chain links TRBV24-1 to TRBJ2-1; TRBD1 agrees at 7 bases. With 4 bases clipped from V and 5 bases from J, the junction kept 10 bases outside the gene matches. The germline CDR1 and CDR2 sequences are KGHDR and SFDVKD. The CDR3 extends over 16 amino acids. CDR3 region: CATSDPTLTGNNEQFF. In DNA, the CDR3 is TGTGCCACCAGTGACCCCACACTGACAGGGAACAATGAGCAGTTCTTC.

This CDR3 is CAIGGREGYGYTF. CDR3 nucleotide sequence: TGTGCCATAGGGGGGCGTGAGGGCTATGGCTACACCTTC. V gene TRBV28 combines with J gene TRBJ1-2; perhaps TRBD1 as D (6 bases). Germline V lookup: CDR1 MDHEN, CDR2 SYDVKM. V was pared by 10 bases and J by 4 bases, with 16 bases between. This CDR3 has 13 residues.

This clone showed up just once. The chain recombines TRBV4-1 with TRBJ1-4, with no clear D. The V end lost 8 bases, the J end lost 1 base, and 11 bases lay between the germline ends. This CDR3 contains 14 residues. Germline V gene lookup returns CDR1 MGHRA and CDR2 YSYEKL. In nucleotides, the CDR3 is TGCGCCAGCGCTCAGACGGGAACTAATGAAAAACTGTTTTTT. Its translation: CASAQTGTNEKLFF.

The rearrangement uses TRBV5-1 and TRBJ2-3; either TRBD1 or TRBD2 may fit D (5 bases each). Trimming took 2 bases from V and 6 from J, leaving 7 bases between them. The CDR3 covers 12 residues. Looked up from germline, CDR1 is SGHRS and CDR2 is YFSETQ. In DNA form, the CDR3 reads TGCGCCAGCAGCTTAGAGGGGGATACGCAGTATTTT. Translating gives CASSLEGDTQYF.

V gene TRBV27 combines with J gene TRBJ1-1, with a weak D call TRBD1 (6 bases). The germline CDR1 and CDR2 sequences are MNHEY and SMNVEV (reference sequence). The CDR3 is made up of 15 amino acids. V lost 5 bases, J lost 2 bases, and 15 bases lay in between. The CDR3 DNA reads TGTGCCAGCAGTCTACAGGTGGGGGCAAACACTGAAGCTTTCTTT. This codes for CASSLQVGANTEAFF.

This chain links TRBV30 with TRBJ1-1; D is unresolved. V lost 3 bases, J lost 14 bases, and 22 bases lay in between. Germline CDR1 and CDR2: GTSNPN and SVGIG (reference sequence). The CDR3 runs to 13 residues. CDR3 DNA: TGTGCCTGGAGAGAGACCGGGGTCCTGAAGGAATTCTTT. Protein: CAWRETGVLKEFF.

CDR3 protein: CASSYYRGQPQHF. For the CDR3, the DNA is TGTGCCAGCAGTTACTATCGGGGACAACCCCAGCATTTT. This chain connects TRBV6-5 to TRBJ1-5, with D maybe TRBD1 (6 bases). Looked up from germline, CDR1 is MNHEY and CDR2 is SVGAGI. V was trimmed by 1 base and J by 10 bases, leaving 11 bases between them. CDR3 length: 13 amino acids.

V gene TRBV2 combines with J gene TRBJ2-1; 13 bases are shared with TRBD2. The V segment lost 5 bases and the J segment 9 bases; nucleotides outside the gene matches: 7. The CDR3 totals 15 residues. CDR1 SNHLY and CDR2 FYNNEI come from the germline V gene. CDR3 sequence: CASSPRTSGSTEQFF. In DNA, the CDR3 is TGTGCCAGCAGTCCGAGGACTAGCGGGAGCACTGAGCAGTTCTTC.

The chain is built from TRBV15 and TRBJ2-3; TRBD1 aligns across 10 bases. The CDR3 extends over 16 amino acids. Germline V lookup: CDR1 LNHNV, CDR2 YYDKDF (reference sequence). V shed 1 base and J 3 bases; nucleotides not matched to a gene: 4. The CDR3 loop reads CATSRGQGAVTDTQYF. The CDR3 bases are TGTGCCACCAGCAGAGGACAGGGGGCAGTTACAGATACGCAGTATTTT.

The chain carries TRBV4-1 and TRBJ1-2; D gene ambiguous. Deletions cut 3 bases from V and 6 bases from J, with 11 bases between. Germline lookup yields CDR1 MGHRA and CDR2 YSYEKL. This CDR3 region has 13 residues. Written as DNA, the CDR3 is TGCGCCAGCAGCCAGCCGGCGGGGAATGGCTACACCTTC. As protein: CASSQPAGNGYTF.

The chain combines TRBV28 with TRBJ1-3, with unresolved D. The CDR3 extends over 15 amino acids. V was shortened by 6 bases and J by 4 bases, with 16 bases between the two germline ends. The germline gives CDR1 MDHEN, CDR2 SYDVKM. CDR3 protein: CASSTKGYLGNTIYF. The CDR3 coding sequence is TGTGCCAGCAGCACCAAGGGTTATCTCGGAAACACCATATATTTT. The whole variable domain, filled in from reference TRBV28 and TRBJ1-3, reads DVKVTQSSRYLVKRTGEKVFLECVQDMDHENMFWYRQDPGLGLRLIYFSYDVKMKEKGDIPEGYSVSREKKERFSLILESASTNQTSMYLCASSTKGYLGNTIYFGEGSWLTVV.

The chain's CDR3 is CAIRGQGNTEAFF. The CDR3 DNA follows: TGTGCCATCAGAGGACAGGGGAACACTGAAGCTTTCTTT. V usage is TRBV10-3 and J usage is TRBJ1-1; TRBD1 matches 8 bases. The V segment lost 6 bases and the J segment 1 base; nucleotides outside the gene matches: 1. The CDR3 is made up of 13 amino acids. In germline, CDR1 is ENHRY, CDR2 SYGVKD.

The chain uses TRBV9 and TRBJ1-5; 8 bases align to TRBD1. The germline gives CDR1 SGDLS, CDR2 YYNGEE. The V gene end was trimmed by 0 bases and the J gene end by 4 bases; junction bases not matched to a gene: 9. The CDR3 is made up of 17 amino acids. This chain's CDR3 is CASSVGQGNGLNQPQHF. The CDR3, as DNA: TGTGCCAGCAGCGTAGGACAGGGGAATGGATTAAATCAGCCCCAGCATTTT.

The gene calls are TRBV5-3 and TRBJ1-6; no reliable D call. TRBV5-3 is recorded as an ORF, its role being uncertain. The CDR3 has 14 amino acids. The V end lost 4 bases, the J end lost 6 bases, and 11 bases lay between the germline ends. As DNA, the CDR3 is TGTGCCAGAAGCCCCCGGGCCCTTAATTCACCCCTCCACTTT. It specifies CARSPRALNSPLHF.

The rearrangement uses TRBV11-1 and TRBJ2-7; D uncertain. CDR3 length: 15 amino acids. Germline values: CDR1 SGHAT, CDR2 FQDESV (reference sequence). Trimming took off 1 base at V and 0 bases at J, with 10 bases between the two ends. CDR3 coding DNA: TGTGCCAGCAGCTTAGGGACGGCCAGCTCCTACGAGCAGTACTTC. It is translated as CASSLGTASSYEQYF.

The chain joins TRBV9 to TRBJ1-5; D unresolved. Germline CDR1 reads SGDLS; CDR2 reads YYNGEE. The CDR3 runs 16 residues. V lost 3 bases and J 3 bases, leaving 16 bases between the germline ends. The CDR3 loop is CASSATAEQTNQPQHF. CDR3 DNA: TGTGCCAGCAGCGCCACTGCGGAACAGACCAATCAGCCCCAGCATTTT. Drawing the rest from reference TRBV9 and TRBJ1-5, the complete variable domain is DSGVTQTPKHLITATGQRVTLRCSPRSGDLSVYWYQQSLDQGLQFLIQYYNGEERAKGNILERFSAQQFPDLHSELNLSSLELGDSALYFCASSATAEQTNQPQHFGDGTRLSIL.

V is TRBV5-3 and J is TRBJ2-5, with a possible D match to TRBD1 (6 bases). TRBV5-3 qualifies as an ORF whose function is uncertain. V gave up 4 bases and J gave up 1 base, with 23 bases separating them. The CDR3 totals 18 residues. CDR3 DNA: TGTGCCAGAAGCGTCGAGGTGCGGGCAGGGGTCATCCAAGAGACCCAGTACTTC. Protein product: CARSVEVRAGVIQETQYF.

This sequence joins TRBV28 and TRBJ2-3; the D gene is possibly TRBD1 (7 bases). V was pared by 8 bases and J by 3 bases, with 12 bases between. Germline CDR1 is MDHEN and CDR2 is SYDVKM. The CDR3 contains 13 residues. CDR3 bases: TGTGCCAGCGGAGGGGGCGCGACAGATACGCAGTATTTT. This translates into CASGGGATDTQYF.

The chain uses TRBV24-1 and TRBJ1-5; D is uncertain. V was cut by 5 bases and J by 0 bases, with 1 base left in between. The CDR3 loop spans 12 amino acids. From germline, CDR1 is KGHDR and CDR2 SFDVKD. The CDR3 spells CATSVSNQPQHF. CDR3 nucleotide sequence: TGTGCCACCAGTGTTAGCAATCAGCCCCAGCATTTT.

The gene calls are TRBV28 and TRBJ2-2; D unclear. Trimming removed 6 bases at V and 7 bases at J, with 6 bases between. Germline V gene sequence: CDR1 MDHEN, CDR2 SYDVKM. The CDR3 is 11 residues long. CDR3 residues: CASSSYGELFF. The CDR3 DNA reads TGTGCCAGCAGCTCTTACGGGGAGCTGTTTTTT.